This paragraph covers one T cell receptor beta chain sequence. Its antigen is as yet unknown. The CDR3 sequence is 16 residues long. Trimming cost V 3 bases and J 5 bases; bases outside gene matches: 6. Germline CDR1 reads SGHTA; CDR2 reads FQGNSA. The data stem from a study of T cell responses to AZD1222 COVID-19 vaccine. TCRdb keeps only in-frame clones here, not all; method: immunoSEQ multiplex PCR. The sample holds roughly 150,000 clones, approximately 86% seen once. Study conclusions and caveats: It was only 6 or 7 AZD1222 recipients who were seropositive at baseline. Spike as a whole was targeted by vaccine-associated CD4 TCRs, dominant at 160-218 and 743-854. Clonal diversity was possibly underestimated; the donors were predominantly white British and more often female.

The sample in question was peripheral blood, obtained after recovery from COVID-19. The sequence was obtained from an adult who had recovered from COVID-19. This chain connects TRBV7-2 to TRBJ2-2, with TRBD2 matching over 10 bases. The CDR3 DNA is TGTGCCAGCAGCTTGGCTAGCGGGGGAGTTACCGGGGAGCTGTTTTTT. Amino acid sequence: CASSLASGGVTGELFF.